A selection of T cell receptor beta chains follows, all from one sample in a study of T cell responses to AZD1222 COVID-19 vaccine. Sequenced by immunoSEQ multiplex PCR; TCRdb stores in-frame clones only, minus some. The data contain 200,000 or so clones, 93% of them singletons. The sample was peripheral blood, taken 28 days after the second AZD1222 dose. These receptors were collected from an adult who received the AZD1222 COVID-19 vaccine. Both conserved end residues are part of each CDR3. A D gene is named only where the DNA matches it firmly. Clone sizes are given selectively: once, few, many, or a class where the clone is expanded.

D gene,J gene,V gene,clone size,CDR3 protein,CDR3 DNA
NA,TRBJ1-1,TRBV10-3,NA,CAIRNPGRGNTEAFF,TGTGCCATCAGAAACCCTGGACGGGGGAACACTGAAGCTTTCTTT
TRBD2,TRBJ2-1,TRBV11-3,NA,CASSLESSGHTSYNEQFF,TGTGCCAGCAGCTTAGAGTCTAGCGGGCATACCTCCTACAATGAGCAGTTCTTC
NA,TRBJ2-1,TRBV5-4,NA,CASHQAQSYNEQFF,TGTGCCAGCCACCAAGCGCAGTCCTACAATGAGCAGTTCTTC
NA,TRBJ1-1,TRBV19,NA,CASSGGAPNTEAFF,TGTGCCAGTAGTGGTGGGGCGCCGAACACTGAAGCTTTCTTT
NA,TRBJ2-1,TRBV2,NA,CASSELSYNEQFF,TGTGCCAGCAGTGAGCTCTCCTACAATGAGCAGTTCTTC
NA,TRBJ1-5,TRBV6-5,few,CASTKRGGSNQPQHF,TGTGCCAGCACTAAAAGGGGCGGAAGCAATCAGCCCCAGCATTTT
NA,TRBJ1-2,TRBV11-1,NA,CASSLMGVHGYTF,TGTGCCAGCAGCCTCATGGGGGTGCATGGCTACACCTTC
TRBD2,TRBJ2-5,TRBV4-1,NA,CASSLPGLTHGETQYF,TGCGCCAGCAGCCTACCGGGACTAACACACGGCGAGACCCAGTACTTC
NA,TRBJ1-3,TRBV5-8,NA,CASSLRGGGNTIYF,TGTGCCAGCAGTCTACGGGGAGGCGGAAACACCATATATTTT
TRBD2,TRBJ2-5,TRBV5-1,NA,CASSRGGDETQYF,TGCGCCAGCAGTCGCGGGGGGGATGAGACCCAGTACTTC
NA,TRBJ2-3,TRBV19,NA,CASSKTGRATDTQYF,TGTGCCAGTAGTAAAACAGGTCGGGCCACAGATACGCAGTATTTT
NA,TRBJ2-5,TRBV19,NA,CASSIDHIQETQYF,TGTGCCAGTAGTATAGATCACATTCAAGAGACCCAGTACTTC
NA,TRBJ1-2,TRBV7-9,NA,CASSLLELYGYTF,TGTGCCAGCAGCTTACTAGAGCTCTATGGCTACACCTTC
NA,TRBJ1-2,TRBV6-5,NA,CASSYRPRGGGYTF,TGTGCCAGCAGTTACAGGCCCAGGGGAGGTGGCTACACCTTC
NA,TRBJ2-5,TRBV7-3,once,CASSLSGTLQETQYF,TGTGCCAGCAGCTTAAGTGGGACTTTACAAGAGACCCAGTACTTC
NA,TRBJ1-2,TRBV9,NA,CASSEESQGYGYTF,TGTGCCAGCAGCGAGGAATCACAGGGATATGGCTACACCTTC
NA,TRBJ2-2,TRBV12-3/TRBV12-4,NA,CASSLGGAGELFF,TGTGCCAGCAGCCTTGGGGGTGCCGGGGAGCTGTTTTTT
NA,TRBJ1-5,TRBV4-1,NA,CASSQVDRTDQPQHF,TGCGCCAGCAGCCAAGTAGACAGAACTGATCAGCCCCAGCATTTT
TRBD1,TRBJ2-7,TRBV9,NA,CASSPQGQGYEQYF,TGTGCCAGCAGCCCCCAGGGACAGGGCTACGAGCAGTACTTC
NA,TRBJ1-2,TRBV27,NA,CASRDRSNYGYTF,TGTGCCAGTCGAGACAGGAGTAACTATGGCTACACCTTC
NA,TRBJ1-5,TRBV11-1,NA,CASSLPGRDQPQHF,TGTGCCAGCAGCTTACCCGGACGGGATCAGCCCCAGCATTTT
NA,TRBJ2-6,TRBV28,NA,CASTGSGANVLTF,TGTGCCAGCACGGGGTCCGGGGCCAACGTCCTGACTTTC
TRBD1,TRBJ1-2,TRBV7-2,NA,CASSKDRVNYGYTF,TGTGCCAGCAGCAAGGACAGGGTCAACTATGGCTACACCTTC
NA,TRBJ1-6,TRBV4-2,NA,CASSQASGNSPLHF,TGTGCCAGCAGCCAAGCCAGTGGTAATTCACCCCTCCACTTT
NA,TRBJ2-5,TRBV28,NA,CASSLGPQGSETQYF,TGTGCCAGCAGTTTGGGGCCCCAGGGTTCGGAGACCCAGTACTTC
NA,TRBJ1-6,TRBV19,NA,CASSGLGGQNSPLHF,TGTGCCAGTAGTGGCCTCGGGGGGCAGAATTCACCCCTCCACTTT
NA,TRBJ1-2,TRBV7-8,NA,CASSLGTTGYGYTF,TGTGCCAGCAGCCTGGGGACAACTGGGTATGGCTACACCTTC
NA,TRBJ1-1,TRBV19,NA,CAVSAPFTGNTEAFF,TGTGCCGTGTCCGCCCCCTTCACAGGGAACACTGAAGCTTTCTTT
NA,TRBJ2-7,TRBV7-2,NA,CASSLVGGGDYEQYF,TGTGCCAGCAGCTTAGTTGGTGGCGGGGACTACGAGCAGTACTTC
NA,TRBJ1-2,TRBV7-3,NA,CASSLTKDVLYGYTF,TGTGCCAGCAGCTTAACCAAGGACGTTCTCTATGGCTACACCTTC
TRBD1,TRBJ1-6,TRBV10-3,NA,CAIRRDSYNSPLHF,TGTGCCATCAGGAGGGACAGCTATAATTCACCCCTCCACTTT
TRBD1,TRBJ1-2,TRBV7-2,NA,CASRPTGAGGYTF,TGTGCCAGCAGGCCAACAGGGGCGGGTGGCTACACCTTC
NA,TRBJ2-6,TRBV4-2,once,CASSQETGPWGANVLTF,TGTGCCAGCAGCCAAGAGACAGGACCTTGGGGGGCCAACGTCCTGACTTTC
NA,TRBJ1-1,TRBV14,once,CASSGQQNTEAFF,TGTGCCAGTAGCGGACAGCAGAACACTGAAGCTTTCTTT
NA,TRBJ1-1,TRBV5-1,NA,CASSEPQKSAFF,TGCGCCAGCAGTGAACCCCAAAAGTCAGCTTTCTTT
TRBD1,TRBJ1-4,TRBV9,NA,CASSVGTGGWEKLFF,TGTGCCAGCAGCGTAGGGACAGGGGGTTGGGAAAAACTGTTTTTT
NA,TRBJ1-1,TRBV18,NA,CASSRNSGTNTEAFF,TGTGCCAGCTCACGAAACTCCGGGACAAACACTGAAGCTTTCTTT
NA,TRBJ2-7,TRBV5-1,NA,CASSPRVGDEQYF,TGCGCCAGCAGCCCCAGGGTGGGGGACGAGCAGTACTTC
NA,TRBJ1-3,TRBV6-5,NA,CASSFSMGGNTIYF,TGTGCCAGCAGTTTTTCTATGGGGGGAAACACCATATATTTT
NA,TRBJ2-1,TRBV6-2/TRBV6-3,NA,CASSYSGRSSEQFF,TGTGCCAGCAGTTACTCGGGTCGCAGTTCTGAGCAGTTCTTC
NA,TRBJ2-3,TRBV9,NA,CASSVVGTHPTDTQYF,TGTGCCAGCAGCGTAGTGGGGACTCACCCCACAGATACGCAGTATTTT
NA,TRBJ1-2,TRBV7-9,NA,CASSLSGVGYTF,TGTGCCAGCAGCTTAAGTGGGGTTGGCTACACCTTC
NA,TRBJ2-7,TRBV11-2,NA,CASSIRDEQYF,TGTGCCAGCAGCATCCGGGACGAGCAGTACTTC
NA,TRBJ1-1,TRBV5-1,NA,CASSFGGLYTEAFF,TGCGCCAGCAGCTTTGGGGGGCTGTACACTGAAGCTTTCTTT
NA,TRBJ1-3,TRBV18,NA,CASSPTARGNTIYF,TGTGCCAGCTCACCGACAGCGCGGGGAAACACCATATATTTT
NA,TRBJ2-1,TRBV7-6,NA,CASSLGVHYNEQFF,TGTGCCAGCAGCTTAGGGGTCCACTACAATGAGCAGTTCTTC
TRBD1,TRBJ1-3,TRBV7-9,NA,CASSLGGTGGASGNTIYF,TGTGCCAGCAGCTTAGGGGGGACAGGGGGTGCCTCTGGAAACACCATATATTTT
NA,TRBJ1-4,TRBV19,NA,CASSWNSAFQFATNEKLFF,TGTGCCAGTAGTTGGAACAGCGCGTTCCAGTTCGCAACTAATGAAAAACTGTTTTTT
NA,TRBJ1-5,TRBV15,NA,CATSRAPARDQPQHF,TGTGCCACCAGCAGAGCCCCGGCAAGGGATCAGCCCCAGCATTTT
NA,TRBJ1-4,TRBV25-1,NA,CASSDWAWSGEKLFF,TGTGCCAGCAGTGACTGGGCCTGGAGCGGTGAAAAACTGTTTTTT
TRBD2,TRBJ2-7,TRBV4-1,NA,CASSGGTSYEQYF,TGCGCCAGCTCGGGGGGAACCTCCTACGAGCAGTACTTC
TRBD1,TRBJ1-1,TRBV19,NA,CASSGTGSLLTEAFF,TGTGCCAGTAGCGGGACAGGGTCGTTGCTCACTGAAGCTTTCTTT
TRBD1,TRBJ2-7,TRBV19,NA,CASRVRQGSYEQYF,TGTGCCAGTCGGGTAAGACAGGGCTCCTACGAGCAGTACTTC
TRBD1,TRBJ1-6,TRBV2,NA,CASGFDRDASPLHF,TGTGCCAGCGGTTTTGACAGGGATGCTTCACCCCTCCACTTT
NA,TRBJ1-4,TRBV6-5,NA,CASSYSRGGEKLFF,TGTGCCAGCAGTTACTCGAGGGGGGGTGAAAAACTGTTTTTT